The present T cell receptor (beta chain) was sequenced within a study of regulatory T cells in long-lasting Graves disease. The ends were cut back, 2 bases at V and 10 bases at J, with 12 bases in the middle. Looked up from germline, CDR1 is DFQATT and CDR2 is SNEGSKA (reference sequence). This CDR3 has 13 amino acids. As to this clonotype: The antigen remains unidentified.

Overall study results and limits: Only a small sample size was used, which may have cut accuracy.

The time point here: persistent/refractory GD, antithyroid drugs over 5 years with positive TRAb. RNA from PBMCs was the source of the TCR library. Library construction for TCR beta used iRepertoire HTBI primers and Arm-PCR of CDR3 regions. MiXCR, applied by TCRdb to the multiplex PCR reads, yields one record per CDR3 protein. The table has around 460,000 distinct CDR3 sequences, under 25% seen once. This specimen was peripheral blood mononuclear cells (PBMCs), taken when the disease was refractory, from a patient treated with antithyroid drugs. The chain is built from TRBV20-1 and TRBJ1-6; possibly TRBD1 for D (6 bases). The clonotype comes from a female donor with Graves disease. The CDR3 DNA reads as TGCAGTGCTAGATTAAGGGGGAACTCACCCCTCCACTTT. It encodes CSARLRGNSPLHF.